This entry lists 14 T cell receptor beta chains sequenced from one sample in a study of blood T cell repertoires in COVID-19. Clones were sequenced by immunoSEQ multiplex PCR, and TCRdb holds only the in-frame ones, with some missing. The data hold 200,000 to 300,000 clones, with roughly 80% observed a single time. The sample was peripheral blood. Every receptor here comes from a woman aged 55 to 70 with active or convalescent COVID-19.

The DNA for the CDR3 is TGTGCCAGCAGTCGAGGACTAGCGGGGGCACTACAAGAGACCCAGTACTTC. Encoded protein: CASSRGLAGALQETQYF. The V and J genes are TRBV27 and TRBJ2-5, with 13 bases lining up with TRBD2. Trimming at V came to 5 bases and at J to 2 bases, leaving 8 bases not matched to a gene. There are 17 residues in the CDR3. Germline V gene sequence: CDR1 MNHEY, CDR2 SMNVEV (reference sequence).

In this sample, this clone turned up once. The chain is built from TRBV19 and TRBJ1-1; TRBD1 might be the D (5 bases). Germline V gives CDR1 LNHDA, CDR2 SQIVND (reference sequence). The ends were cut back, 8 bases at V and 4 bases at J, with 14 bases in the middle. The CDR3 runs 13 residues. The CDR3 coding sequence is TGTGCCAGTGATGCAGGGTATTCCACTGAAGCTTTCTTT. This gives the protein CASDAGYSTEAFF.

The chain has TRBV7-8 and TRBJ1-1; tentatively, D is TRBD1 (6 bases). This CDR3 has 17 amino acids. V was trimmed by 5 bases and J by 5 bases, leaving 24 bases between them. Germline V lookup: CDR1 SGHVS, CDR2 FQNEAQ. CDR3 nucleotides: TGTGCCAGCAGCCCGATGGGGGGGCCGATATCGGTAACTGAAGCTTTCTTT. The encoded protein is CASSPMGGPISVTEAFF.

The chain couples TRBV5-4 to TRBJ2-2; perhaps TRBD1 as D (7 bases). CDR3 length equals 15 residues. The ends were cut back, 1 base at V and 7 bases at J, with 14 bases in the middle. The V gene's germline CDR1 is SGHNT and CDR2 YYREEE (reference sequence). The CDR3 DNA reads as TGTGCCAGCAGCTTGTACCAGGGGGGTAACGGGGAGCTGTTTTTT. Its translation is CASSLYQGGNGELFF.

The CDR3, as DNA: TGTGCCAGCAGCTTAGCAGGCGGAGGAGAAAAACTGTTTTTT. The encoded protein is CASSLAGGGEKLFF. The genes are TRBV7-9 and TRBJ1-4; D is uncertain. The V end was cut by 0 bases, the J end by 8 bases, with 10 bases between. Germline V gene sequence: CDR1 SEHNR, CDR2 FQNEAQ (reference sequence). The CDR3 runs 14 residues.

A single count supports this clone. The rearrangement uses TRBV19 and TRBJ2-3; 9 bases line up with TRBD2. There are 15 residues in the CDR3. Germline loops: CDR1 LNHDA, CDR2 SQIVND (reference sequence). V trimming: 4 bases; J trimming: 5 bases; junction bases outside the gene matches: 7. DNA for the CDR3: TGTGCCAGTAGTACGGGACTAGCTCATGGAGATACGCAGTATTTT. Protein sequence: CASSTGLAHGDTQYF.

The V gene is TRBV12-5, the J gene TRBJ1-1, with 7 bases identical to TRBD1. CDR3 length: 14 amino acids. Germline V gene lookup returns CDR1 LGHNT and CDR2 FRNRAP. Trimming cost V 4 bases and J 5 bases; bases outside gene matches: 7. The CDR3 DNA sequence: TGTGCTAGTGGTTCCAACAGGGGTGGGACTGAAGCTTTCTTT. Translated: CASGSNRGGTEAFF.

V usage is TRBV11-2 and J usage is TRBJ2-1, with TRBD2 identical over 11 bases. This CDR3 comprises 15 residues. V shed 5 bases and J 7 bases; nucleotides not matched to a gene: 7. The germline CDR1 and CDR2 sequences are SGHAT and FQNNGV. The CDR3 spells CASSTGLAVMNEQFF. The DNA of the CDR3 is TGTGCCAGCAGCACGGGACTAGCGGTCATGAATGAGCAGTTCTTC.

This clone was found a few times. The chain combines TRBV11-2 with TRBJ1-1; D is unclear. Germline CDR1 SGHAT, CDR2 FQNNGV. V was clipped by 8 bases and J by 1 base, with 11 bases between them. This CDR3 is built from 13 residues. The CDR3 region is CASGGDANTEAFF. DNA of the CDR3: TGTGCCAGCGGCGGCGACGCGAACACTGAAGCTTTCTTT.

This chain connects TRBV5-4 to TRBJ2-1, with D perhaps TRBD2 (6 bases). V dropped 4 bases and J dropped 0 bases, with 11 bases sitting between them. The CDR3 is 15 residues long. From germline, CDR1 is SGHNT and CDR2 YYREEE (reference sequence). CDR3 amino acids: CASSDRDFSYNEQFF. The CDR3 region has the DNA TGTGCCAGCAGCGACCGGGACTTCTCCTACAATGAGCAGTTCTTC.

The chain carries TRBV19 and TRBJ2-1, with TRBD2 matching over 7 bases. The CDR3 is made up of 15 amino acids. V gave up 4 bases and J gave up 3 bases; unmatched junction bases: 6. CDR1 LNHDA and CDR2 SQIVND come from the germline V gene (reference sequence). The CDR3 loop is CASSTMAGVYNEQFF. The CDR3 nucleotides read TGTGCCAGTAGTACTATGGCGGGGGTCTACAATGAGCAGTTCTTC. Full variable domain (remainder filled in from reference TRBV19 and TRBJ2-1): DGGITQSPKYLFRKEGQNVTLSCEQNLNHDAMYWYRQDPGQGLRLIYYSQIVNDFQKGDIAEGYSVSREKKESFPLTVTSAQKNPTAFYLCASSTMAGVYNEQFFGPGTRLTVL.

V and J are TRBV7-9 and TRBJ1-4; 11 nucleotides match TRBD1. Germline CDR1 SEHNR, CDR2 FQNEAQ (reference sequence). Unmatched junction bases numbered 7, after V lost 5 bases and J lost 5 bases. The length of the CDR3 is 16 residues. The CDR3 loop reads CASSPSGTGGNEKLFF. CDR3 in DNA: TGTGCCAGCAGCCCGTCCGGGACAGGGGGGAATGAAAAACTGTTTTTT.

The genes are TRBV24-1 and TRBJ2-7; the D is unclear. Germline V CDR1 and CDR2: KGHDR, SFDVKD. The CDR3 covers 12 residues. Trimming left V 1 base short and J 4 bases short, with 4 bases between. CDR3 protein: CATSDFSYEQYF. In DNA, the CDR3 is TGTGCCACCAGTGATTTCTCTTACGAGCAGTACTTC.

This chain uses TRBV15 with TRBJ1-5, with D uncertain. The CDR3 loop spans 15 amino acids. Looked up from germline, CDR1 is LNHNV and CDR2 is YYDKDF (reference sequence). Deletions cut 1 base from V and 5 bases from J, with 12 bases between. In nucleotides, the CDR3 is TGTGCCACCAGCAGAGGGGCAACCTTGGATCAGCCCCAGCATTTT. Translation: CATSRGATLDQPQHF.